A selection of T cell receptor beta chains follows, all from one sample in a study of neurological immune-mediated disorders. In TCRdb, the 5' RACE reads were re-called with MiXCR into one record per CDR3 protein. The repertoire has approximately 82,000 distinct CDR3 sequences, roughly an eighth of them found once; the top ten carry about 4.6%. Sequencing was performed on PBMCs. These receptors were collected from a female donor with HTLV-1-associated myelopathy (HAM/TSP). The CDR3 runs from the conserved cysteine through the conserved F or W. D genes are given only for firm matches. For some rows the clone size is stated as once, few or many, or as a class when expanded; others skip it.

TRBJ2-7,many,16,-,TRBV29-1,CSVNLEGRTGTYEQYF,TGCAGCGTTAACCTCGAAGGGCGTACAGGGACCTACGAGCAGTACTTC
TRBJ2-1,many,15,-,TRBV4-1,CASSQGSGGANEQFF,TGCGCCAGCAGCCAAGGTAGTGGGGGGGCCAATGAGCAGTTCTTC
TRBJ2-7,many,13,TRBD1,TRBV2,CASRRQGTYEQYF,TGTGCCAGCCGAAGACAGGGGACCTACGAGCAGTACTTC
TRBJ1-6,many,15,TRBD1,TRBV6-1,CASSEYGRGDSPLHF,TGTGCCAGCAGTGAATACGGCAGGGGGGATTCACCCCTCCACTTT
TRBJ2-7,many,16,TRBD1,TRBV12-3/TRBV12-4,CASSPLPGTGRDEQYF,TGTGCCAGCAGTCCCCTCCCCGGGACAGGGAGGGACGAGCAGTACTTC
TRBJ1-2,many,16,TRBD1,TRBV15,CATSRDDRAWDYGYTF,TGTGCCACCAGCAGGGATGACAGGGCCTGGGACTATGGCTACACCTTC
TRBJ2-3,many,17,TRBD2,TRBV20-1,CSAPRTSGGPSTDTQYF,TGCAGTGCCCCGCGGACTAGCGGGGGCCCAAGCACAGATACGCAGTATTTT
TRBJ2-7,many,12,-,TRBV10-3,CATGQRIYEQYF,TGTGCCACAGGACAGAGAATCTACGAGCAGTACTTC
TRBJ2-3,medium-sized,14,-,TRBV5-5,CASSLGGQTDTQYF,TGTGCCAGCAGCTTGGGAGGGCAGACAGATACGCAGTATTTT
TRBJ1-1,many,13,-,TRBV15,CATSRGRRDEAFF,TGTGCCACCAGCAGAGGCCGACGGGACGAAGCTTTCTTT
TRBJ1-5,many,14,-,TRBV20-1,CSARVGHSNQPQHF,TGCAGTGCTAGAGTCGGGCATAGCAATCAGCCCCAGCATTTT
TRBJ2-1,many,13,-,TRBV7-8,CASSLEPLNEQFF,TGTGCCAGCAGCTTAGAACCCCTCAATGAGCAGTTCTTC
TRBJ1-5,many,14,-,TRBV6-6,CASNSVVTNQPQHF,TGTGCCAGCAACAGCGTGGTCACCAATCAGCCCCAGCATTTT
TRBJ1-4,many,14,-,TRBV20-1,CSARDRRQDEKLFF,TGCAGTGCTAGAGATCGCCGCCAGGACGAAAAACTGTTTTTT
TRBJ1-2,-,14,TRBD1,TRBV2,CASSEDRGLVGYTF,TGTGCCAGCAGTGAGGACAGGGGGCTCGTCGGCTACACCTTC
TRBJ1-6,many,16,-,TRBV3-1,CASSPRGGGYNSPLHF,TGTGCCAGCAGCCCAAGAGGGGGGGGCTATAATTCACCCCTCCACTTT
TRBJ1-2,-,18,-,TRBV15,CATSRILRGYPNNYGYTF,TGTGCTACCAGCAGAATATTGCGCGGGTACCCGAATAACTATGGCTACACCTTC
TRBJ2-1,many,12,-,TRBV29-1,CSVEWDSNEQFF,TGCAGCGTTGAATGGGACTCTAATGAGCAGTTCTTC
TRBJ2-3,-,16,-,TRBV20-1,CSAINRLATSTDTQYF,TGCAGTGCTATCAACCGCCTAGCTACTAGCACAGATACGCAGTATTTT
TRBJ2-1,many,14,-,TRBV12-3/TRBV12-4,CASNAANPYNEQFF,TGTGCCAGCAATGCAGCTAACCCCTACAATGAGCAGTTCTTC
TRBJ2-7,few,15,TRBD1,TRBV9,CASSVGQEFSYEQYF,TGTGCCAGCAGCGTTGGACAGGAGTTTTCCTACGAGCAGTACTTC
TRBJ2-5,many,15,-,TRBV20-1,CSAPPHLKDQETQYF,TGCAGTGCGCCACCCCATTTAAAGGACCAAGAGACCCAGTACTTC
TRBJ2-3,few,12,-,TRBV19,CASRAYQDTQYF,TGTGCCAGTAGAGCCTACCAAGATACGCAGTATTTT
TRBJ2-1,many,17,-,TRBV7-9,CASSFPLAGGGDNEQFF,TGTGCCAGCAGTTTCCCTCTGGCGGGTGGCGGGGACAATGAGCAGTTCTTC